These T cell receptor beta chains were read from a single sample in a study of blood T cell repertoires in COVID-19. Libraries were prepared by immunoSEQ multiplex PCR; TCRdb keeps only in-frame clonotypes and omits some of them. The sample lists under 45,000 clones, 81% occurring once. The sequenced sample consisted of peripheral blood. These receptors came from a man between 65 and 79 years old with COVID-19, enrolled during active disease. Both conserved end residues are part of each CDR3. The order of the fields is J gene, D gene, V gene, clone size, CDR3 DNA, CDR3 protein. The D gene is left open where the match is weak. The size of a clone is reported for some rows only, either as once, few or many, or as a class for expanded clones.

j_call: TRBJ1-2
d_call: .
v_call: TRBV12-3/TRBV12-4
clone_size: once
cdr3_nt: TGTGCCAGCACCCCTTCGGGAGGTGGCTACACCTTC
cdr3_aa: CASTPSGGGYTF

j_call: TRBJ1-5
d_call: .
v_call: TRBV19
clone_size: .
cdr3_nt: TGTGCCAGTAGTATAACAGGAGATCAGCCCCAGCATTTT
cdr3_aa: CASSITGDQPQHF

j_call: TRBJ1-6
d_call: .
v_call: TRBV5-6
clone_size: .
cdr3_nt: TGTGCCAGCAGCCAAACGACAGGCCGTGATTCACCCCTCCACTTT
cdr3_aa: CASSQTTGRDSPLHF

j_call: TRBJ1-2
d_call: .
v_call: TRBV3-1/TRBV3-2
clone_size: .
cdr3_nt: TGTGCCAGCAGCCCGGGACAAGCTAACTATGGCTACACCTTC
cdr3_aa: CASSPGQANYGYTF

j_call: TRBJ1-2
d_call: TRBD1
v_call: TRBV2
clone_size: .
cdr3_nt: TGTGCCAGCAGTGGCGGGGACAGCTACTATGGCTACACCTTC
cdr3_aa: CASSGGDSYYGYTF

j_call: TRBJ2-6
d_call: .
v_call: TRBV28
clone_size: .
cdr3_nt: TGTGCCAGCAGTATAAGACAGGGGACTACAATCTCTGGGGCCAACGTCCTGACTTTC
cdr3_aa: CASSIRQGTTISGANVLTF

j_call: TRBJ1-2
d_call: TRBD1
v_call: TRBV3-1/TRBV3-2
clone_size: .
cdr3_nt: TGTGCCAGCAGCCAGACGACAGGGGCACAGATGGGTAACTATGGCTACACCTTC
cdr3_aa: CASSQTTGAQMGNYGYTF

j_call: TRBJ2-4
d_call: .
v_call: TRBV15
clone_size: .
cdr3_nt: TGTGCCACCAGCAGAGTTCTTATCGCGGACTCTCACTCCTTAGCCAAAAACATTCAGTACTTC
cdr3_aa: CATSRVLIADSHSLAKNIQYF

j_call: TRBJ2-2
d_call: TRBD1
v_call: TRBV7-6
clone_size: .
cdr3_nt: TGTGCCAGCAGCCTTCAGGGGGCGGTCACCGGGGAGCTGTTTTTT
cdr3_aa: CASSLQGAVTGELFF

j_call: TRBJ2-7
d_call: TRBD1
v_call: TRBV9
clone_size: .
cdr3_nt: TGTGCCAGCAGCGGAATCGCCGGGACAGAAAACGCCTACGAGCAGTACTTC
cdr3_aa: CASSGIAGTENAYEQYF

j_call: TRBJ2-3
d_call: TRBD1
v_call: TRBV9
clone_size: .
cdr3_nt: TGTGCCAGCAGTCTACAGGGGGTAACAGATACGCAGTATTTT
cdr3_aa: CASSLQGVTDTQYF

j_call: TRBJ1-5
d_call: .
v_call: TRBV2
clone_size: .
cdr3_nt: TGTGCCAGCAGTGAGCAGGGGCGCGGGAATCAGCCCCAGCATTTT
cdr3_aa: CASSEQGRGNQPQHF

j_call: TRBJ1-1
d_call: .
v_call: TRBV30
clone_size: .
cdr3_nt: TGTGCCTGGAGTGTAGGGGGGAACACTGAAGCTTTCTTT
cdr3_aa: CAWSVGGNTEAFF

j_call: TRBJ1-2
d_call: .
v_call: TRBV7-2
clone_size: .
cdr3_nt: TGTGCCAGCAGCTCGGACATTGTTGCTGGCTACACCTTC
cdr3_aa: CASSSDIVAGYTF

j_call: TRBJ1-3
d_call: .
v_call: TRBV11-3
clone_size: .
cdr3_nt: TGTGCCAGCAGCAAGGGAGGGGTCTCTGGAAACACCATATATTTT
cdr3_aa: CASSKGGVSGNTIYF

j_call: TRBJ2-2
d_call: TRBD2
v_call: TRBV7-9
clone_size: .
cdr3_nt: TGTGCCAGCAGCCCCCAGAAGGGACTAGCGGGCCTCACCGGGGAGCTGTTTTTT
cdr3_aa: CASSPQKGLAGLTGELFF

j_call: TRBJ2-2
d_call: .
v_call: TRBV9
clone_size: .
cdr3_nt: TGTGCCAGCAGCGGGGCTAGCTGGACCGGGGAGCTGTTTTTT
cdr3_aa: CASSGASWTGELFF

j_call: TRBJ1-4
d_call: .
v_call: TRBV5-5
clone_size: few
cdr3_nt: TGTGCCAGCAGCTTGGAGTCAGGGGAGCAAAAACTGTTTTTT
cdr3_aa: CASSLESGEQKLFF

j_call: TRBJ2-3
d_call: .
v_call: TRBV20-1
clone_size: .
cdr3_nt: TGCAGTGCTAGTAGGTCTCTAGGACTCACAGATACGCAGTATTTT
cdr3_aa: CSASRSLGLTDTQYF

j_call: TRBJ1-2
d_call: TRBD1
v_call: TRBV10-3
clone_size: .
cdr3_nt: TGTGCCATCAGTGAATACAGGGGAGACTATGGCTACACCTTC
cdr3_aa: CAISEYRGDYGYTF

j_call: TRBJ2-7
d_call: .
v_call: TRBV27
clone_size: few
cdr3_nt: TGTGCCAGCAGTTTATCGCGGAATACCTACGAGCAGTACTTC
cdr3_aa: CASSLSRNTYEQYF

j_call: TRBJ2-7
d_call: TRBD2
v_call: TRBV7-2
clone_size: .
cdr3_nt: TGTGCTCTGGCGGGCCTAGCGGGAGGCGAGCAGTACTTC
cdr3_aa: CALAGLAGGEQYF

j_call: TRBJ2-1
d_call: TRBD2
v_call: TRBV5-6
clone_size: .
cdr3_nt: TGTGCCAGCAGCTTGGGGACTAGGGGCAATGAGCAGTTCTTC
cdr3_aa: CASSLGTRGNEQFF

j_call: TRBJ2-3
d_call: TRBD2
v_call: TRBV10-3
clone_size: few
cdr3_nt: TGTGCCATCAGTACTAGCGGTTTCACAGATACGCAGTATTTT
cdr3_aa: CAISTSGFTDTQYF

j_call: TRBJ1-2
d_call: .
v_call: TRBV9
clone_size: once
cdr3_nt: TGTGCCAGCAGCGTAGGAACCCAGGGAGGGAATGGCTACACCTTC
cdr3_aa: CASSVGTQGGNGYTF

j_call: TRBJ2-1
d_call: TRBD2
v_call: TRBV7-2
clone_size: .
cdr3_nt: TGTGCCAGCAGCTTAGCGAAAACTAGCGGGCCCTACAATGAGCAGTTCTTC
cdr3_aa: CASSLAKTSGPYNEQFF

j_call: TRBJ1-1
d_call: .
v_call: TRBV5-6
clone_size: .
cdr3_nt: TGTGCCAGCAGCGGGCAGATGAACACTGAAGCTTTCTTT
cdr3_aa: CASSGQMNTEAFF

j_call: TRBJ1-4
d_call: TRBD1
v_call: TRBV18
clone_size: .
cdr3_nt: TGTGCCAGCTCACCACGGACAGGGGTTAATGAAAAACTGTTTTTT
cdr3_aa: CASSPRTGVNEKLFF

j_call: TRBJ2-1
d_call: .
v_call: TRBV25-1
clone_size: few
cdr3_nt: TGTGCCAGCCAGTTAGGGGTGTCCTACAATGAGCAGTTCTTC
cdr3_aa: CASQLGVSYNEQFF

j_call: TRBJ1-1
d_call: .
v_call: TRBV4-3
clone_size: .
cdr3_nt: TGCGCCAGCAGCCAAGATTACGCCAGGAGGTTAGGAGCTTTCTTT
cdr3_aa: CASSQDYARRLGAFF

j_call: TRBJ1-1
d_call: .
v_call: TRBV29-1
clone_size: once
cdr3_nt: TGCAGCGTTTTGGCCGGGAGGGGTGAAGCTTTCTTT
cdr3_aa: CSVLAGRGEAFF

j_call: TRBJ2-3
d_call: .
v_call: TRBV18
clone_size: .
cdr3_nt: TGTGCCAGCTCACCAGCGATTTTGAGCACAGATACGCAGTATTTT
cdr3_aa: CASSPAILSTDTQYF

j_call: TRBJ2-3
d_call: TRBD2
v_call: TRBV7-2
clone_size: .
cdr3_nt: TGTGCCAGCAATCTACTGGGACTAGCAGCGGATACGCAGTATTTT
cdr3_aa: CASNLLGLAADTQYF

j_call: TRBJ1-1
d_call: .
v_call: TRBV18
clone_size: .
cdr3_nt: TGTGCCAGCTCACCTTACGGGTCTTCTTCGAACACTGAAGCTTTCTTT
cdr3_aa: CASSPYGSSSNTEAFF

j_call: TRBJ2-4
d_call: TRBD2
v_call: TRBV5-6
clone_size: .
cdr3_nt: TGTGCCAGCAGCTTGGGGGAGCCTATAGCGGGAGTAGGCAAAAACATTCAGTACTTC
cdr3_aa: CASSLGEPIAGVGKNIQYF

j_call: TRBJ2-3
d_call: TRBD1
v_call: TRBV24-1
clone_size: .
cdr3_nt: TGTGCCACCAGTGATTTAGGGACAGATATCACAGATACGCAGTATTTT
cdr3_aa: CATSDLGTDITDTQYF

j_call: TRBJ2-3
d_call: TRBD2
v_call: TRBV29-1
clone_size: .
cdr3_nt: TGCAGCGTCTCCGGACTAGCGGGGACCACAGATACGCAGTATTTT
cdr3_aa: CSVSGLAGTTDTQYF

j_call: TRBJ1-2
d_call: .
v_call: TRBV27
clone_size: .
cdr3_nt: TGTGCCAGCAGCCCAACAGCGGTCTATGGCTACACCTTC
cdr3_aa: CASSPTAVYGYTF

j_call: TRBJ2-7
d_call: TRBD2
v_call: TRBV4-1
clone_size: .
cdr3_nt: TGCGCCAGCAGCCCGTTACAACTGGGGGTAGCGGGAGATAACGAGCAGTACTTC
cdr3_aa: CASSPLQLGVAGDNEQYF

j_call: TRBJ1-3
d_call: .
v_call: TRBV27
clone_size: .
cdr3_nt: TGTGCCAGCAGTTCGTATCGGAGGGGAAACACCATATATTTT
cdr3_aa: CASSSYRRGNTIYF

j_call: TRBJ2-3
d_call: .
v_call: TRBV9
clone_size: .
cdr3_nt: TGTGCCAGCAGCGTACCAGGGATCGGCACAGATACGCAGTATTTT
cdr3_aa: CASSVPGIGTDTQYF

j_call: TRBJ2-3
d_call: TRBD2
v_call: TRBV7-8
clone_size: .
cdr3_nt: TGTGCCAGCAGCCAAGCGGGAGGGCCTAGGGATACGCAGTATTTT
cdr3_aa: CASSQAGGPRDTQYF

j_call: TRBJ2-7
d_call: TRBD2
v_call: TRBV7-2
clone_size: .
cdr3_nt: TGTGCCAGCAGCCGGCAAGGGATGCGGGAGGAGCAGTACTTC
cdr3_aa: CASSRQGMREEQYF

j_call: TRBJ2-7
d_call: .
v_call: TRBV27
clone_size: few
cdr3_nt: TGTGCCAGCAGTTTATCTACAGGGTACTACGAGCAGTACTTC
cdr3_aa: CASSLSTGYYEQYF

j_call: TRBJ1-5
d_call: .
v_call: TRBV28
clone_size: .
cdr3_nt: TGTGCCACCAACTCGCCAGGGTTCGGTCAGCCCCAGCATTTT
cdr3_aa: CATNSPGFGQPQHF

j_call: TRBJ1-4
d_call: .
v_call: TRBV2
clone_size: .
cdr3_nt: TGTGCCAGCATCCGGGCCGAGAGCGGGGGTGAAAAACTGTTTTTT
cdr3_aa: CASIRAESGGEKLFF

j_call: TRBJ1-3
d_call: .
v_call: TRBV28
clone_size: .
cdr3_nt: TGTGCCAGCAGTACTACAGGGACGGGAAACACCATATATTTT
cdr3_aa: CASSTTGTGNTIYF